This T cell receptor beta chain was captured in a study of cytomegalovirus exposure and HLA in healthy donors. Sequenced by immunoSEQ multiplex PCR; TCRdb stores in-frame clones only, minus some. The sample lists around 300,000 clones, approximately 86% seen once, with roughly 1% in the top ten. This CDR3 has 13 amino acids. The V gene's germline CDR1 is MNHNS and CDR2 SASEGT. J lost 4 bases, V lost 2 bases, and 2 bases had no gene match. The sample was PBMCs. V gene TRBV6-1 combines with J gene TRBJ2-7; 7 bases match TRBD1. This clonotype originated in a woman aged 18-29 years in good health and CMV-seronegative. The DNA of the CDR3 is TGTGCCAGCAGTGAACGGGACAGATACGAGCAGTACTTC. Translating gives CASSERDRYEQYF.